The rows below give T cell receptor beta chains drawn from one sample of a study of T cells in Graves' hyperthyroidism and ophthalmopathy. Using its own MiXCR run on the multiplex PCR reads, TCRdb lists one record per CDR3 protein. The sample shows roughly 290,000 distinct CDR3 sequences, less than 15% of them seen only once. The sequenced sample was blood. The receptor source for this set is a woman aged 25 to 39 with Graves' hyperthyroidism that later progressed to Graves' ophthalmopathy. Both conserved end residues are part of each CDR3. D genes are given only for firm matches. Where a row states a size, it is once, few, many or the class of an expanded clone; other rows omit it.

few	TRBV9	-	TRBJ2-5	TGTGCCAGCAGCGTAGAGGGAGGTCAAGAGACCCAGTACTTC	CASSVEGGQETQYF
many	TRBV27	-	TRBJ1-1	TGTGCCAGCAGTTTATCGAAGTTTAGTCGGGCAGCCACTGAAGCTTTCTTT	CASSLSKFSRAATEAFF
-	TRBV9	-	TRBJ1-3	TGTGCCAGCAGCGTGTCGGGGCTCGGAAACACCATATATTTT	CASSVSGLGNTIYF
-	TRBV6-5	-	TRBJ1-2	TGTGCCAGCAGTTACTGGCGGAGGTACACCTTC	CASSYWRRYTF
many	TRBV11-3	TRBD2	TRBJ2-1	TGTGCCAGCAGCCTTACTAGCGGGAGTCTAAATGAGCAGTTCTTC	CASSLTSGSLNEQFF
many	TRBV4-1	TRBD2	TRBJ2-1	TGCGCCAGCAGATCCGGACTAGCTAGCTCCTACAATGAGCAGTTCTTC	CASRSGLASSYNEQFF
-	TRBV6-4	TRBD2	TRBJ2-1	TGTGCCAGCAGTGACCTAGCGGGGTTTGCACCAGGTGAGCAGTTCTTC	CASSDLAGFAPGEQFF
many	TRBV2	-	TRBJ2-7	TGTGCCAGCAGTGGCCTTATTTCCTACGAGCAGTACTTC	CASSGLISYEQYF
many	TRBV7-8	TRBD2	TRBJ2-5	TGTGCCAGCAGCTTAGCAACCTTGGGACTAGCGGGAGCGCGGGGAGAGACCCAGTACTTC	CASSLATLGLAGARGETQYF
many	TRBV19	TRBD1	TRBJ2-6	TGTGCCAGTAGTAATGACAGGGCCGGGGCCAACGTCCTGACTTTC	CASSNDRAGANVLTF
once	TRBV20-1	TRBD2	TRBJ2-3	TGCAGTGCTAGGGGTGGACTAGCGGGAGTAAGGGGACCCACAGATACGCAGTATTTT	CSARGGLAGVRGPTDTQYF
many	TRBV20-1	-	TRBJ2-5	TGCAGTGCTAGAGATCGACTGCTCGAGACCCAGTACTTC	CSARDRLLETQYF
many	TRBV28	TRBD1	TRBJ1-1	TGTGCCAGCAGGCCCGCCGGACAGGGAAATGATGAAGCTTTCTTT	CASRPAGQGNDEAFF
few	TRBV20-1	-	TRBJ1-5	TGCAGTGCTAGTCCGGGGAGCAATCAGCCCCAGCATTTT	CSASPGSNQPQHF
many	TRBV5-1	TRBD2	TRBJ2-1	TGCGCCAGCAGCTTGGATATCAGCACGGGGACTAGCGGTTACAATGAGCAGTTCTTC	CASSLDISTGTSGYNEQFF
many	TRBV27	-	TRBJ2-3	TGTGCCAGCAGTCCCGGAAGGCGGGGCACAGATACGCAGTATTTT	CASSPGRRGTDTQYF
many	TRBV27	TRBD1	TRBJ1-1	TGTGCCAGCAGTGACAGGGGGATGGTCCGCACTGAAGCTTTCTTT	CASSDRGMVRTEAFF
few	TRBV4-3	-	TRBJ1-1	TGCGCCAGCAGCCAAGACTGGGTTACGGTGGGGGATCTGTTTGAAGCTTTCTTT	CASSQDWVTVGDLFEAFF
many	TRBV28	TRBD2	TRBJ2-3	TGTGCCAGCAGCTCAATAGCGGGATTCACAGATACGCAGTATTTT	CASSSIAGFTDTQYF
-	TRBV5-1	-	TRBJ2-7	TGCGCCAGCAGCTTGGGTGGGAGTAGCTCCTACGAGCAGTACTTC	CASSLGGSSSYEQYF
many	TRBV3-1	-	TRBJ1-6	TGTGCCAGCAGCCCGCGGGGACTTTATAATTCACCCCTCCACTTT	CASSPRGLYNSPLHF
many	TRBV6-1	-	TRBJ2-7	TGTGCCAGCAGCCAAGCCGGGGCGCACGAGCAGTACTTC	CASSQAGAHEQYF
many	TRBV2	-	TRBJ1-1	TGTGCCAGCGTATCAGGGAACACTGAAGCTTTCTTT	CASVSGNTEAFF
-	TRBV19	-	TRBJ2-4	TGTGCCAGTAGTATCGGGGGTTCGAGGGGGCTAGCCAAAAACATTCAGTACTTC	CASSIGGSRGLAKNIQYF
-	TRBV2	-	TRBJ1-1	TGTGCCAGCAGTGCTCGGGCTGAAGCTTTCTTT	CASSARAEAFF
few	TRBV5-5	-	TRBJ1-4	TGTGCCAGCAGCTTGAGAACGGGGGCAACTAATGAAAAACTGTTTTTT	CASSLRTGATNEKLFF
few	TRBV14	-	TRBJ2-7	TGTGCCAGCAGCCAAGAACACGGGGAGCAGTACTTC	CASSQEHGEQYF
-	TRBV7-6	TRBD2	TRBJ2-1	TGTGCCAGCAGCTTAGATTGGGGCGGGAGCTCCTACAATGAGCAGTTCTTC	CASSLDWGGSSYNEQFF
many	TRBV3-1	TRBD1	TRBJ1-2	TGTGCCAGCAGCCAAGGTCGGACAGGGTCGGGTGGCTACACCTTC	CASSQGRTGSGGYTF
many	TRBV5-5	-	TRBJ1-2	TGTGCCAGCAGCCCCTCAGGCACCATGGTGATCTATGGCTACACCTTC	CASSPSGTMVIYGYTF
many	TRBV5-6	-	TRBJ2-1	TGTGCCAGCAGCTTGGACAGATGGACTCCCTCCTACAATGAGCAGTTCTTC	CASSLDRWTPSYNEQFF
many	TRBV28	-	TRBJ1-5	TGTGCCAGCAGTTCCCACGATTATAGCAATCAGCCCCAGCATTTT	CASSSHDYSNQPQHF
many	TRBV28	-	TRBJ1-1	TGTGCCAGCAGTTGGCAGAACAGGCCATTCGGGGCTTTCTTT	CASSWQNRPFGAFF
many	TRBV11-2	-	TRBJ2-7	TGTGCCAGCAGCTTAGATCTCGGAGAGACGGCGAGCGGCTTATTCTACGAGCAGTACTTC	CASSLDLGETASGLFYEQYF
many	TRBV7-3	-	TRBJ1-5	TGTGCCAGCAGCTTAATCCCCAAGAGGGGCCTGAGCAATCAGCCCCAGCATTTT	CASSLIPKRGLSNQPQHF
many	TRBV5-1	TRBD1	TRBJ1-1	TGCGCCAGCAGCTCACTCCGGGACAGGGGCACTGAAGCTTTCTTT	CASSSLRDRGTEAFF
many	TRBV29-1	-	TRBJ1-5	TGCAGCGTCCGTCCAGGGCCCAATCAGCCCCAGCATTTT	CSVRPGPNQPQHF
few	TRBV15	-	TRBJ1-2	TGTGCCACCAGCAGAGAGACCCCCTTGGGCTATGGCTACACCTTC	CATSRETPLGYGYTF
many	TRBV6-1	TRBD2	TRBJ2-5	TGTGCCAGCAGTAAACTATCGGGGACTAGCGGCCAAAAGACCCAGTACTTC	CASSKLSGTSGQKTQYF
-	TRBV6-1	-	TRBJ2-2	TGTGCCAGCAGTGAATCAGGGTCAGGCGCCGGGGAGCTGTTTTTT	CASSESGSGAGELFF
many	TRBV12-3/TRBV12-4	-	TRBJ2-1	TGTGCCAGCAGTTTACCGCGCGGCTATCCTGGGGATGAGCAGTTCTTC	CASSLPRGYPGDEQFF
-	TRBV7-2	TRBD2	TRBJ2-1	TGTGCCAGCAGCCTAATATCCGGGGGGTACAATGAGCAGTTCTTC	CASSLISGGYNEQFF
once	TRBV4-1	-	TRBJ2-3	TGCGCCAGCAGCCACCAGGGGCTGGGCACAGATACGCAGTATTTT	CASSHQGLGTDTQYF
many	TRBV6-1	-	TRBJ2-5	TGTGCCAGCAGTTACCCACTCCTGAGAAGGGGAGAGACCCAGTACTTC	CASSYPLLRRGETQYF
-	TRBV9	-	TRBJ1-5	TGTGCCAGCAGCGTAGGAACGCAGCGGCCCCAGCATTTT	CASSVGTQRPQHF
many	TRBV9	-	TRBJ2-1	TGTGCCAGCAGTGATGCCATGCGGGGCGAGCGGAGTCACAATGAGCAGTTCTTC	CASSDAMRGERSHNEQFF
many	TRBV20-1	-	TRBJ1-1	TGCAGTGCTAGTAAGCGAACAGGACTGAACACTGAAGCTTTCTTT	CSASKRTGLNTEAFF
-	TRBV27	TRBD1	TRBJ2-7	TGTGCCAGCTCGACCGGGACAGGCCTCTCAATCTACGAGCAGTACTTC	CASSTGTGLSIYEQYF
-	TRBV7-9	-	TRBJ1-4	TGTGCCAGCAGCCTCCTTGCCGGGACAATCAATGAAAAACTGTTTTTT	CASSLLAGTINEKLFF
many	TRBV28	-	TRBJ1-1	TGTGCCAGCATGACAGGAATGAACACTGAAGCTTTCTTT	CASMTGMNTEAFF
many	TRBV27	TRBD1	TRBJ2-7	TGTGCCAGCAGTAACCGGGACAGGCCCTACGAGCAGTACTTC	CASSNRDRPYEQYF
many	TRBV20-1	-	TRBJ2-3	TGCAGTGCTAGAGATCTCTCGGCCCTGAGTGGCACAGATACGCAGTATTTT	CSARDLSALSGTDTQYF
many	TRBV27	TRBD1	TRBJ1-6	TGTGCCAGCAATTCCGGACAGGGTCGGGGTAATTCACCCCTCCACTTT	CASNSGQGRGNSPLHF